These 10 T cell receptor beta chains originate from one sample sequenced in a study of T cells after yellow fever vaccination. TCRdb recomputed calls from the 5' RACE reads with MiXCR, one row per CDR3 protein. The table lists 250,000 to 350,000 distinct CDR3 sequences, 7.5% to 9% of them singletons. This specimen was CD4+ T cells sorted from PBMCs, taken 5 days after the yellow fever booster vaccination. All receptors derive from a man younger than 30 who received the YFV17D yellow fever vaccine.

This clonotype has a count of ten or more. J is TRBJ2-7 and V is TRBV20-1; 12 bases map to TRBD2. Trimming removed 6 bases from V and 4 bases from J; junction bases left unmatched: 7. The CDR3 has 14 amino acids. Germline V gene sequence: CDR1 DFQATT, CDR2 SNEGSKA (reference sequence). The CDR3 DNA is TGCAGTGCCACGACTAGCGGGGGCCAATACGAGCAGTACTTC. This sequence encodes CSATTSGGQYEQYF.

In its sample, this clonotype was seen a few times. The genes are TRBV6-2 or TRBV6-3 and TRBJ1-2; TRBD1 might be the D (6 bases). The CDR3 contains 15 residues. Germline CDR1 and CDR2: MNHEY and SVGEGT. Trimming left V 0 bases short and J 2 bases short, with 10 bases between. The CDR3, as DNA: TGTGCCAGCAGTTACTCCGGGGGGCGGAACTATGGCTACACCTTC. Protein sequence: CASSYSGGRNYGYTF.

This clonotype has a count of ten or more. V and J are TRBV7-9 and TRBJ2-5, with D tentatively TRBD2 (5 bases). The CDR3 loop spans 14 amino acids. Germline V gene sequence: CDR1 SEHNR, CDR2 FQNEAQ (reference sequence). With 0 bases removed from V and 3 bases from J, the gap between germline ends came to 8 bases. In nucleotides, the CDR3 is TGTGCCAGCAGCTTAGCGAGCGGCAAAGAGACCCAGTACTTC. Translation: CASSLASGKETQYF.

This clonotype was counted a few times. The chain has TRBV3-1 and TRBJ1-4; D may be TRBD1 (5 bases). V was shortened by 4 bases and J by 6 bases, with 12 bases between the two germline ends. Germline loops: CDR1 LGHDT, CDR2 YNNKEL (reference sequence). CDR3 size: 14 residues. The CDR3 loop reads CASSLRGLDEKLFF. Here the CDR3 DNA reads TGTGCCAGCAGCCTGAGGGGACTGGATGAAAAACTGTTTTTT.

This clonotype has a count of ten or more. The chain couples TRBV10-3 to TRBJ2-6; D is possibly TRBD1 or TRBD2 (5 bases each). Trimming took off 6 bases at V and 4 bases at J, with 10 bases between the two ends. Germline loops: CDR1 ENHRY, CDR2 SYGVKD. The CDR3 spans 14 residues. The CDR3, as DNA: TGTGCCATCAGGGGCAGGGAGGGGGCCAACGTCCTGACTTTC. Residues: CAIRGREGANVLTF.

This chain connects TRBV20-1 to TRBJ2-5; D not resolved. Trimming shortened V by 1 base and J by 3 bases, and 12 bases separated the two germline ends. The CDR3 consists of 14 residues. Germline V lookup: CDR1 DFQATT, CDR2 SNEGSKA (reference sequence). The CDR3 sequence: CSARVPASKETQYF. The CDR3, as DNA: TGCAGTGCTAGAGTGCCAGCTTCTAAAGAGACCCAGTACTTC.

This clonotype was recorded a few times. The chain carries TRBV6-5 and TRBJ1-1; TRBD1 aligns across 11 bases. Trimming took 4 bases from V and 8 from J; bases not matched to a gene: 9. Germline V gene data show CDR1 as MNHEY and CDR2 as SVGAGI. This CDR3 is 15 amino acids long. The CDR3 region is CASSSGTGGWKEAFF. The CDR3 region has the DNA TGTGCCAGCAGTTCCGGGACAGGGGGGTGGAAGGAAGCTTTCTTT.

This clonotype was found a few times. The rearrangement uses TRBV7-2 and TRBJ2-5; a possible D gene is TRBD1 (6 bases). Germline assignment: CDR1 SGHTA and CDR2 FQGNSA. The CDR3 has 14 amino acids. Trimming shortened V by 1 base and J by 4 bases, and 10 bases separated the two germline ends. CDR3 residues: CASSLGGPGETQYF. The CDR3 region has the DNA TGTGCCAGCAGCTTAGGGGGGCCGGGAGAGACCCAGTACTTC.

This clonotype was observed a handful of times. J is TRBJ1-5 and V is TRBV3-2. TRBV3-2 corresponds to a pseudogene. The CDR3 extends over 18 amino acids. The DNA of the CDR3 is TGTGCCAGCAGCCAAGATAGGCGACCGGGACTGTACAATCAGCCCCAGCATTTT. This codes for CASSQDRRPGLYNQPQHF.

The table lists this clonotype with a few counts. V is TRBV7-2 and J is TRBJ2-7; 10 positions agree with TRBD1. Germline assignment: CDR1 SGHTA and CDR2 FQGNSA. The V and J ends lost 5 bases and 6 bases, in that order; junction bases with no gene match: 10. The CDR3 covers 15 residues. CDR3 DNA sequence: TGTGCCAGCAGCAATCCTGACAGGGGGCGCTTCGAGCAGTACTTC. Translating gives CASSNPDRGRFEQYF. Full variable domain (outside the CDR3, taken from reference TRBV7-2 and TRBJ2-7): GAGVSQSPSNKVTEKGKDVELRCDPISGHTALYWYRQSLGQGLEFLIYFQGNSAPDKSGLPSDRFSAERTGGSVSTLTIQRTQQEDSAVYLCASSNPDRGRFEQYFGPGTRLTVT.